This TCR beta chain came from a study of T-cell reconstitution after alpha-beta-depleted transplantation in children. Study results and limitations: For some patients, TCRbeta diversity was high at day 60 because of recipient T cells and thymic progenitors that survived. It was reported that alpha-beta T cells came from several hundred expanded graft clones (about two months after transplant). Fresh T-cell production supplied most of the T-cell counts and diversity seen one year after transplant.

This clonotype was recorded many times. The antigen is undetermined. Preparation of the TCRbeta library involved a method that used unique molecular identifiers. TCRdb reanalysed the PCR reads using MiXCR and keeps one entry per CDR3 protein. The sample consists of 250,000 to 300,000 distinct CDR3 sequences, roughly 9.1% of them appearing once. Germline loops: CDR1 SGHRS, CDR2 YFSETQ. V was cut by 6 bases and J by 7 bases, with 10 bases left in between. The CDR3 has 11 residues. The chain has TRBV5-1 and TRBJ2-5, with D perhaps TRBD2 (5 bases). The sequences come from PBMCs, collected before TCRalphabeta/CD19-depleted stem cell transplant. The source of this sequence is a boy in the first two years of life with acute myeloid leukemia, due to receive a stem cell transplant. CDR3 in amino acids: CASTREGTQYF. In DNA, the CDR3 is TGCGCCAGCACACGGGAAGGGACCCAGTACTTC.